Following are 5 T cell receptor beta chains from one sample sequenced in a study of cytomegalovirus exposure and HLA in healthy donors (TCRdb year 2017). The library was prepared using the immunoSEQ multiplex PCR assay. A mixture of 60 forward primers for TCR Vbeta segments and 13 reverse primers for TCR Jbeta segments was used in the multiplex PCR. TCRdb took over this immuneACCESS table, retaining in-frame rearrangements with V and J assigned. Such tables are incomplete; in checked studies, under half of the missing clones stem from an unresolved V gene, and the remainder is unexplained. The sample table shows 65,000 to 95,000 clones, and around 77% are seen once. About 3.5% of the sample lies in the top ten. What was sequenced was PBMCs. These receptors originate from a man between 50 and 59 years old in good health and CMV-seronegative.

The chain links TRBV6-1 to TRBJ1-1; 7 bases line up with TRBD1. Germline CDR1 reads MNHNS; CDR2 reads SASEGT. The J segment lost 6 bases and the V segment lost 8 bases, leaving 9 bases of the junction unmatched. This CDR3 region has 13 residues. For the CDR3, the DNA is TGTGCCAGCCTGCCAGGGGGGAGCGCTGAAGCTTTCTTT. It codes for CASLPGGSAEAFF.

The rearrangement uses TRBV18 and TRBJ1-6; D gene uncertain. V dropped 1 base and J dropped 12 bases, with 19 bases sitting between them. The CDR3 is made up of 16 amino acids. CDR1 is KGHSH and CDR2 is LQKENI in the germline V gene. The CDR3 sequence is CASSPQTPGSGKPLHF. CDR3 in DNA: TGTGCCAGCTCACCACAAACCCCTGGGAGTGGCAAACCCCTCCACTTT. The full variable domain, rest sourced from reference TRBV18 and TRBJ1-6, is NAGVMQNPRHLVRRRGQEARLRCSPMKGHSHVYWYRQLPEEGLKFMVYLQKENIIDESGMPKERFSAEFPKEGPSILRIQQVVRGDSAAYFCASSPQTPGSGKPLHFGNGTRLTVT.

This clone was seen only once. The genes are TRBV10-3 and TRBJ2-5; 8 bases map to TRBD2. This CDR3 is built from 16 residues. The V and J ends lost 7 bases and 4 bases, in that order; junction bases with no gene match: 14. CDR1 is ENHRY, CDR2 SYGVKD, per germline. CDR3 region: CAINTIGGGPRETQYF. In DNA, the CDR3 is TGTGCCATCAATACTATCGGCGGGGGGCCGCGAGAGACCCAGTACTTC.

This chain links TRBV19 with TRBJ2-2, with D perhaps TRBD2 (5 bases). Germline V gene lookup returns CDR1 LNHDA and CDR2 SQIVND (reference sequence). Trimming stripped 4 bases from V and 0 bases from J, with 12 bases between. This CDR3 is 16 amino acids long. CDR3: CASSTLTNSNTGELFF. CDR3 DNA: TGTGCCAGTAGTACACTGACTAACTCGAACACCGGGGAGCTGTTTTTT.

The chain is built from TRBV18 and TRBJ2-1; TRBD2 matches 8 bases. V dropped 2 bases and J dropped 4; count of bases not matched to a gene: 1. The CDR3 has 14 residues. Germline values: CDR1 KGHSH, CDR2 LQKENI. CDR3: CASSPSGGYNEQFF. The DNA of the CDR3 is TGTGCCAGCTCACCATCGGGGGGGTACAATGAGCAGTTCTTC.